This is a list of T cell receptor beta chains from one sample in a study of blood T cell repertoires in COVID-19. This table comes from immunoSEQ multiplex PCR, and its TCRdb copy is limited to in-frame clones, with some not included. The sample includes 100,000 to 110,000 clones, about 80% of them seen just once. Material: peripheral blood. All receptors come from a man between 70 and 80 years old with active or convalescent COVID-19. The CDR3 runs from the conserved cysteine through the conserved F or W. The D gene is left open where the match is weak. For some rows the clone size is stated as once, few or many, or as a class when expanded; others skip it.

>.|TRBV28|TRBJ1-4|few
CASITGANEKLFF
TGTGCCAGCATAACGGGAGCTAATGAAAAACTGTTTTTT
>.|TRBV5-1|TRBJ2-1|.
CASSDGRSSSNEQFF
TGCGCCAGCAGTGACGGCCGATCTAGTTCCAATGAGCAGTTCTTC
>.|TRBV25-1|TRBJ1-1|.
CASSELGRAAPGTEAFF
TGTGCCAGCAGTGAATTGGGCAGGGCAGCCCCGGGCACTGAAGCTTTCTTT
>.|TRBV6-5|TRBJ2-1|.
CASSPSRGGEQFF
TGTGCCAGCAGCCCGTCGCGGGGAGGTGAGCAGTTCTTC
>TRBD1|TRBV30|TRBJ2-1|.
CAWDRGSYNEQFF
TGTGCCTGGGACAGGGGCTCCTACAATGAGCAGTTCTTC
>.|TRBV19|TRBJ2-2|.
CASSMSGANTGELFF
TGTGCCAGTAGTATGTCGGGGGCGAACACCGGGGAGCTGTTTTTT
>TRBD2|TRBV2|TRBJ2-3|.
CASSESRLAGVLGTDTQYF
TGTGCCAGCAGTGAAAGTAGGCTAGCGGGAGTATTGGGCACAGATACGCAGTATTTT
>.|TRBV24-1|TRBJ2-7|many
CATSDTNTFSLSEQYF
TGTGCCACCAGTGACACGAACACCTTCTCCCTCTCCGAGCAGTACTTC
>TRBD2|TRBV10-3|TRBJ2-6|.
CAISEFSSGRSSGANVLTF
TGTGCCATCAGTGAGTTCTCTAGCGGGAGGAGCTCTGGGGCCAACGTCCTGACTTTC
>TRBD1|TRBV20-1|TRBJ2-4|.
CSASHRGNLDIQYF
TGCAGTGCTAGTCACAGGGGGAATTTAGACATTCAGTACTTC
>.|TRBV11-2|TRBJ1-4|.
CASSLTDSRDEKLFF
TGTGCCAGCAGCTTGACGGACAGTCGGGATGAAAAACTGTTTTTT